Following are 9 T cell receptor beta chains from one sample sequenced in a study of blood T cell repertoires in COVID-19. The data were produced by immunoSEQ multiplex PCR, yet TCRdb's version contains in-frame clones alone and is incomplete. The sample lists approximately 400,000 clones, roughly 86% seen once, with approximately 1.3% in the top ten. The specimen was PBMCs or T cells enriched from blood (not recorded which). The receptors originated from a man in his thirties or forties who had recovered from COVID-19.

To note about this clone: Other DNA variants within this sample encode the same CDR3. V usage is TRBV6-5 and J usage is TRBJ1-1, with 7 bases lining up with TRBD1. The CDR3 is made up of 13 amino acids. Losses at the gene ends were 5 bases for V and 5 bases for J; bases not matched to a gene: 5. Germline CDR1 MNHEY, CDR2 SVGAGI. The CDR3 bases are TGTGCCAGCAGTCAAAACAGGGGAACTGAAGCTTTCTTT. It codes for CASSQNRGTEAFF.

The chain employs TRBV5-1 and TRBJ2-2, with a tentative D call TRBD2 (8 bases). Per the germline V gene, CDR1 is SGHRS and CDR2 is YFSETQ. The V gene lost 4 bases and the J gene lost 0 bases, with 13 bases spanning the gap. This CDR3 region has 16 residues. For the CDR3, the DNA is TGCGCCAGCAGCCCGGGAGGGACAGCGAACACCGGGGAGCTGTTTTTT. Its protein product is CASSPGGTANTGELFF.

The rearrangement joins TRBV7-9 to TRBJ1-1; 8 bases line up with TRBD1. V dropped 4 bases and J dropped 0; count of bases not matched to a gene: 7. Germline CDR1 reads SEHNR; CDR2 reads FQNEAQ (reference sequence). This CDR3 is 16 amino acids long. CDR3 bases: TGTGCCAGCAGCTCACACGGACAGGGTCTGAACACTGAAGCTTTCTTT. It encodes CASSSHGQGLNTEAFF.

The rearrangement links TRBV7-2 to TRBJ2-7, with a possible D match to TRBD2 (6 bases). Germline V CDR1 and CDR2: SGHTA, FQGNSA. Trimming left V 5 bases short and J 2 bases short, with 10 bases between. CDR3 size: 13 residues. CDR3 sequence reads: CASSPRTTYEQYF. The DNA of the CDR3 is TGTGCCAGCAGCCCCAGGACTACCTACGAGCAGTACTTC. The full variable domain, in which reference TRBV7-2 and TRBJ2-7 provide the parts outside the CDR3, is GAGVSQSPSNKVTEKGKDVELRCDPISGHTALYWYRQSLGQGLEFLIYFQGNSAPDKSGLPSDRFSAERTGGSVSTLTIQRTQQEDSAVYLCASSPRTTYEQYFGPGTRLTVT.

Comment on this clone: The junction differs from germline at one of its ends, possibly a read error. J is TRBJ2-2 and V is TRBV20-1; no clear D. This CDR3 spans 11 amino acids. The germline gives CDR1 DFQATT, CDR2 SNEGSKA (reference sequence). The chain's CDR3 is CSASNNGELFF. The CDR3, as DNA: TGCAGTGCTTCAAACAACGGGGAGCTGTTTTTT.

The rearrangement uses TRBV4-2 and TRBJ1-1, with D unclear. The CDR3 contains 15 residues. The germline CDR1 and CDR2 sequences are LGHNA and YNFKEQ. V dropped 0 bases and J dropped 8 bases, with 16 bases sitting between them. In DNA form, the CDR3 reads TGTGCCAGCAGCCAAGAAATTGACGGGGTGAGCGAAGCTTTCTTT. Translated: CASSQEIDGVSEAFF.

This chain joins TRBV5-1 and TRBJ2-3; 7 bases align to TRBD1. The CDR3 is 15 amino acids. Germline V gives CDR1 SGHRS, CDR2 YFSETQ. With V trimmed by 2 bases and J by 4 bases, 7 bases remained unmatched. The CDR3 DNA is TGCGCCAGCAGCTTAAGACAGGGATTTGCAGATACGCAGTATTTT. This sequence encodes CASSLRQGFADTQYF.

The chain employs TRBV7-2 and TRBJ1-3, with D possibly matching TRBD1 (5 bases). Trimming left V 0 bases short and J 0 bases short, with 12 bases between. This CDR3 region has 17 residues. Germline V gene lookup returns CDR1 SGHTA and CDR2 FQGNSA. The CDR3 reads CASSLAAGLNSGNTIYF. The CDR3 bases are TGTGCCAGCAGCTTAGCGGCGGGGCTAAACTCTGGAAACACCATATATTTT. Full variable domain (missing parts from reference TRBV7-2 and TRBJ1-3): GAGVSQSPSNKVTEKGKDVELRCDPISGHTALYWYRQSLGQGLEFLIYFQGNSAPDKSGLPSDRFSAERTGGSVSTLTIQRTQQEDSAVYLCASSLAAGLNSGNTIYFGEGSWLTVV.

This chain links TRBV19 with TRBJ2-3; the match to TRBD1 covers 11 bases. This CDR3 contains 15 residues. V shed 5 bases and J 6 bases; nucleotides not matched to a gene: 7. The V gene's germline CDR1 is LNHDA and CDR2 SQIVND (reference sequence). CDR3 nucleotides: TGTGCCAGTAGTGGGTACCGGGACAGGGGGGATACGCAGTATTTT. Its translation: CASSGYRDRGDTQYF.